This T cell receptor beta chain is drawn from a study of Graves' ophthalmopathy and Graves' hyperthyroidism. The authors amplified TCR beta CDR3 regions, and they did so from RNA transcripts for repertoire sequencing. In the first round, RT-PCR was carried out with HTBI primers, and a multiplex PCR formed the second round. TCRdb ran MiXCR on the multiplex PCR reads and lists one entry per CDR3 protein. The sample holds over a million distinct CDR3 sequences, around a third seen once. With respect to this clonotype: What it binds is unknown. The junction departs from germline at one end; a sequencing error may be responsible.

People with hyperthyroidism were aged 18 to 65 and newly diagnosed, under 2 months' duration. Study-wide results and caveats: In predicting ophthalmopathy progression, the model reached roughly 69% sensitivity and under 85% specificity.

Sequences were obtained from peripheral blood or thyroid tissue (not recorded which). The origin of this receptor is an adult man with Graves' hyperthyroidism.

CDR3 bases: TGCGCCAGCAGCTTGAGGACAGGGCGACTGAATTCACCCCTCCACTTT. Amino acid sequence: CASSLRTGRLNSPLHF. The chain has TRBV7-3 and TRBJ1-6; TRBD1 agrees at 8 bases. Germline V lookup: CDR1 SGHTA, CDR2 FQGTGA. The CDR3 has 16 amino acids.